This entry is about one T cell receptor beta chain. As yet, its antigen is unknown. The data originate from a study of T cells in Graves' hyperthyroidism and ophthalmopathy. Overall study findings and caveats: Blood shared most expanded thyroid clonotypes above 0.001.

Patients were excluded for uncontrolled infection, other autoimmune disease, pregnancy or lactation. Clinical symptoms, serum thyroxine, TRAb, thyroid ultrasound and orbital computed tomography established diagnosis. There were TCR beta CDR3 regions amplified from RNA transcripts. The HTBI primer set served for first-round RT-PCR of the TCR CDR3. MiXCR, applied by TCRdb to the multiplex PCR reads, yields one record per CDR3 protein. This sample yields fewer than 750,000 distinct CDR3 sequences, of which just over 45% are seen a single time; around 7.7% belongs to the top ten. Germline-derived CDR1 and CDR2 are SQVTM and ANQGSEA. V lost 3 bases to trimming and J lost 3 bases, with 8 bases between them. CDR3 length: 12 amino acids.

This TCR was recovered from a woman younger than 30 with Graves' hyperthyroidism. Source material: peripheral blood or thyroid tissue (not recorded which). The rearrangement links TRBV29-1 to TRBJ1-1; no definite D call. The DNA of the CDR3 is TGCAGCGTTGACGGGGTGTACACTGAAGCTTTCTTT. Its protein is CSVDGVYTEAFF. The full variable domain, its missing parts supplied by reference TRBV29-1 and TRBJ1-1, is SAVISQKPSRDICQRGTSLTIQCQVDSQVTMMFWYRQQPGQSLTLIATANQGSEATYESGFVIDKFPISRPNLTFSTLTVSNMSPEDSSIYLCSVDGVYTEAFFGQGTRLTVV.